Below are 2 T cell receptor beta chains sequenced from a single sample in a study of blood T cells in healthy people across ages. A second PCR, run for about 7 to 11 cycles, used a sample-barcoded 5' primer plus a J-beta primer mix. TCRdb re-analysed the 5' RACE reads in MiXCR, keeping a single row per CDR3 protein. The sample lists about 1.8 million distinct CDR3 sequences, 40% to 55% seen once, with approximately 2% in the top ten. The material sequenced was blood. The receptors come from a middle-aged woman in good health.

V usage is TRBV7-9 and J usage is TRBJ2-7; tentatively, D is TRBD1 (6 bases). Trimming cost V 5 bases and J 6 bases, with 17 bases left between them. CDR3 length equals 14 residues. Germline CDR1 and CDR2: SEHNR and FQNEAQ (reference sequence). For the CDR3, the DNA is TGTGCCAGCAGCCCTGGACAGTCGGAACTCGAGCAGTACTTC. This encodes CASSPGQSELEQYF.

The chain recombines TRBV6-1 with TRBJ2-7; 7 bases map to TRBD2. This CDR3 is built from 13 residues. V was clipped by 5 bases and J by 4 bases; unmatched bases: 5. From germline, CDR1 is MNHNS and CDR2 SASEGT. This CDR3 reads CASSQTSRYEQYF. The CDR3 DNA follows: TGTGCCAGCAGTCAGACTAGCAGGTACGAGCAGTACTTC.